The clone carrying this T cell receptor (beta chain) was seen just once. Here immunoSEQ multiplex PCR was the method, and the copy in TCRdb shows in-frame clones only, minus some. This table holds about half a million clones, 80% to 90% found once. The data stem from a study of blood T cell repertoires in COVID-19. Study overall: PBMCs, B-cell-depleted T cells, or T cells provided the cDNA or gDNA that made up the material.

CDR3 length: 16 residues. The V segment lost 5 bases and the J segment 7 bases; nucleotides outside the gene matches: 15. CDR1 and CDR2 from the germline V gene are SGHRS and YFSETQ. The chain is built from TRBV5-1 and TRBJ2-1, with 7 bases aligning to TRBD1. The receptor was isolated from a human donor in a cohort sampled during active COVID-19. Sequencing was done on a sample of peripheral blood. Here the CDR3 reads CASSKKGTGVGNEQFF. In DNA form, the CDR3 reads TGCGCCAGCAGTAAAAAGGGAACAGGGGTGGGGAATGAGCAGTTCTTC.